This T cell receptor (beta chain) was observed in a study of blood T cell repertoires in COVID-19. Study summary: The United States, Italy and Spain provided the acute and convalescent COVID-19 samples. PBMCs, B-cell-depleted T cells, or T cells were the source of the cDNA or gDNA that made up the material.

CDR1 and CDR2 from the germline V gene are MDHEN and SYDVKM. J was trimmed by 9 bases and V by 1 base; bases with no gene match: 9. CDR3 size: 16 residues. Symptom resolution, clearance, or two negative PCRs marked donors in Cohort 3 as recovered. Method: immunoSEQ multiplex PCR; TCRdb's copy keeps in-frame clones and lacks some. The table has over 150,000 clones, roughly 87% seen once. The sequencing input was PBMCs or T cells enriched from blood (not recorded which). This sequence joins TRBV28 and TRBJ2-1, with TRBD2 identical over 10 bases. The origin of this receptor is a woman aged 30 to 39 who had recovered from COVID-19. CDR3 sequence reads: CASSLSPAGGSAEQFF. For the CDR3, the DNA is TGTGCCAGCAGTTTATCCCCAGCGGGAGGGTCCGCTGAGCAGTTCTTC.